A single sample is the source of the 11 T cell receptor beta chains below, sequenced in a study of blood T cell repertoires in COVID-19. Assay: immunoSEQ multiplex PCR; the TCRdb copy retains only in-frame clones and omits some. The repertoire consists of around 110,000 clones, with more than 75% occurring once and the leading ten covering approximately 1.5%. The specimen sequenced was peripheral blood. Receptor source: a man aged 40-49 years with acute or convalescent COVID-19.

This chain connects TRBV3-1 (or the pseudogene TRBV3-2) to TRBJ1-2; D is possibly TRBD1 (6 bases). Trimming shortened V by 0 bases and J by 3 bases, and 14 bases separated the two germline ends. Germline V gives CDR1 LGHDT, CDR2 YNNKEL (reference sequence). This CDR3 contains 16 residues. CDR3 region: CASSQDGGAAYYGYTF. CDR3 nucleotide sequence: TGTGCCAGCAGCCAAGATGGGGGGGCGGCCTACTATGGCTACACCTTC.

This chain connects TRBV5-1 to TRBJ2-7, with 7 bases that match TRBD1. J lost 1 base, V lost 0 bases, and 16 bases had no gene match. The CDR3 has 19 amino acids. In germline, CDR1 is SGHRS, CDR2 YFSETQ. CDR3 sequence: CASSLARQGVSEGSYEQYF. The CDR3 DNA sequence: TGCGCCAGCAGCTTGGCCCGTCAGGGGGTCAGCGAGGGGTCCTACGAGCAGTACTTC.

The chain links TRBV6-8 to TRBJ2-3; 7 bases match TRBD1. Germline V gives CDR1 MNHGY, CDR2 SAAAGT. The CDR3 extends over 18 amino acids. The junction had 17 bases not matched to a gene; V was cut back by 6 bases and J by 2 bases. The DNA of the CDR3 is TGTGCCAGCAGCTGTGAGCTGGGGCCGGGACAGTCCACAGATACGCAGTATTTT. This codes for CASSCELGPGQSTDTQYF.

The J gene is TRBJ1-1, the V gene TRBV19, with 7 bases lining up with TRBD1. The CDR3 loop spans 16 amino acids. Germline V gene lookup returns CDR1 LNHDA and CDR2 SQIVND (reference sequence). V lost 5 bases, J lost 1 base, and 10 bases stayed unmatched. CDR3 coding DNA: TGTGCCAGTAGTGTCAAAGGAGGGGGCCGGAACACTGAAGCTTTCTTT. This encodes CASSVKGGGRNTEAFF.

V usage is TRBV5-6 and J usage is TRBJ1-3; D unresolved. V lost 2 bases and J 2 bases, leaving 14 bases between the germline ends. The germline V gene encodes CDR1 SGHDT and CDR2 YYEEEE. The CDR3 runs 16 residues. CDR3 protein: CASSLNLGWPGNTIYF. The CDR3, as DNA: TGTGCCAGCAGCTTAAATCTGGGCTGGCCTGGAAACACCATATATTTT.

V gene TRBV9 combines with J gene TRBJ2-4, with a tentative D call TRBD2 (6 bases). CDR3 length: 17 amino acids. Trimming pared 1 base from V and 3 bases from J, leaving 17 bases between. Germline V lookup: CDR1 SGDLS, CDR2 YYNGEE. The DNA for the CDR3 is TGTGCCAGCAGCGTATCTGGGGCGGGATGGGTCAAAAACATTCAGTACTTC. It translates to CASSVSGAGWVKNIQYF.

The V gene is TRBV27, the J gene TRBJ1-6; D possibly corresponds to TRBD1 (6 bases). V gave up 8 bases and J gave up 10 bases, with 18 bases separating them. The CDR3 consists of 14 residues. The germline CDR1 and CDR2 sequences are MNHEY and SMNVEV (reference sequence). CDR3 in amino acids: CASRFFRGDSPLHF. The CDR3 nucleotides are TGTGCCAGCCGCTTCTTCAGGGGAGACTCACCCCTCCACTTT.

The genes are TRBV9 and TRBJ2-1; the D gene is possibly TRBD1 (5 bases). The CDR3 extends over 15 amino acids. V was pared by 2 bases and J by 5 bases, with 14 bases between. Germline values: CDR1 SGDLS, CDR2 YYNGEE. In DNA form, the CDR3 reads TGTGCCAGCAGCGTGAGGCAGGGTGGGAACAATGAGCAGTTCTTC. Translating it yields CASSVRQGGNNEQFF.

The genes are TRBV21-1 and TRBJ2-3; TRBD2, the table's D call, lacks a check against the DNA. TRBV21-1 is a known pseudogene. The length of the CDR3 is 17 residues. The CDR3 nucleotides are TGTGCCAGCAGCAACCCCCCCCGAGCGGGGATCACAGATACGCAGTATTTT. It translates to CASSNPPRAGITDTQYF.

The chain employs TRBV28 and TRBJ2-1; TRBD2 matches at 8 bases. The CDR3 is 15 residues long. Germline V gene data show CDR1 as MDHEN and CDR2 as SYDVKM. V dropped 5 bases and J dropped 4; count of bases not matched to a gene: 7. CDR3 sequence reads: CASSTAGVRYNEQFF. As DNA, the CDR3 is TGTGCCAGCAGTACAGCGGGAGTACGATACAATGAGCAGTTCTTC.

The CDR3 spells CSASGGINYGYTF. The CDR3, as DNA: TGCAGTGCTAGTGGAGGAATAAACTATGGCTACACCTTC. The rearrangement joins TRBV20-1 to TRBJ1-2; D not resolved. Deletions cut 3 bases from V and 2 bases from J, with 10 bases between. The germline V gene encodes CDR1 DFQATT and CDR2 SNEGSKA (reference sequence). The CDR3 is made up of 13 amino acids.